These 7 T cell receptor beta chains were sequenced from one sample in a study of blood T cell repertoires in COVID-19. TCRdb keeps only in-frame clones here, not all; method: immunoSEQ multiplex PCR. This repertoire shows around 190,000 clones, about 83% found once; its top ten account for about 6%. The sample was PBMCs or T cells enriched from blood (not recorded which). The receptor set was obtained from a man between 40 and 49 years old with acute COVID-19.

The V and J genes are TRBV5-1 and TRBJ2-7; TRBD1 agrees at 7 bases. The germline CDR1 and CDR2 sequences are SGHRS and YFSETQ. The CDR3 runs 13 residues. The V gene end was trimmed by 6 bases and the J gene end by 6 bases; junction bases not matched to a gene: 9. The CDR3 here is CASKGQDTGEQYF. CDR3 sequence (DNA): TGCGCCAGCAAAGGACAGGACACGGGCGAGCAGTACTTC.

This chain joins TRBV15 and TRBJ2-2, with D maybe TRBD1 (6 bases). CDR1 is LNHNV, CDR2 YYDKDF, per germline (reference sequence). The CDR3 totals 16 residues. V lost 3 bases, J lost 2 bases, and 13 bases lay in between. Here the CDR3 DNA reads TGTGCCACCAGCAGGGACAGTCTCCTTAACACCGGGGAGCTGTTTTTT. Translating it yields CATSRDSLLNTGELFF.

V is TRBV6-5 and J is TRBJ1-6; no definite D call. The length of the CDR3 is 15 residues. From germline, CDR1 is MNHEY and CDR2 SVGAGI. Trimming removed 6 bases from V and 11 bases from J, with 20 bases in between. The CDR3 DNA is TGTGCCAGCAGCATGAGGGCAGGCCTTTCTGCACCCCTCCACTTT. As protein: CASSMRAGLSAPLHF.

The chain carries TRBV3-1 (or the pseudogene TRBV3-2) and TRBJ2-6, with a tentative D call TRBD2 (5 bases). Trimming removed 5 bases from V and 0 bases from J, with 20 bases in between. Germline-derived CDR1 and CDR2 are LGHDT and YNNKEL (reference sequence). The CDR3 has 19 residues. The CDR3 loop reads CASSGRLATTSSGANVLTF. DNA for the CDR3: TGTGCCAGCAGCGGACGCCTAGCAACTACTAGCTCTGGGGCCAACGTCCTGACTTTC.

This chain uses TRBV25-1 with TRBJ2-7, with D perhaps matching TRBD1 (7 bases). Trimming took 6 bases from V and 2 from J, leaving 14 bases between them. The CDR3 length is 14 residues. CDR1 and CDR2 from the germline V gene are MGHDK and SYGVNS. For the CDR3, the DNA is TGTGCCAGCAGCCTGGAGGGGGCCACCTACGAGCAGTACTTC. Residues: CASSLEGATYEQYF.

V and J are TRBV15 and TRBJ1-1; D is perhaps TRBD1 (6 bases). Trimming took 2 bases from V and 4 from J, leaving 11 bases between them. From germline, CDR1 is LNHNV and CDR2 YYDKDF (reference sequence). The CDR3 consists of 14 residues. CDR3 in DNA: TGTGCCACCAGCAGACACAGGGCCAGCACTGAAGCTTTCTTT. Its translation: CATSRHRASTEAFF.

The genes are TRBV9 and TRBJ1-6; the D is unclear. Trimming shortened V by 0 bases and J by 4 bases, and 11 bases separated the two germline ends. This CDR3 is 16 amino acids long. The germline V gene has CDR1 SGDLS and CDR2 YYNGEE. The CDR3 sequence: CASSVGMGEYNSPLHF. As DNA, the CDR3 is TGTGCCAGCAGCGTAGGGATGGGCGAGTATAATTCACCCCTCCACTTT.